Listed below are T cell receptor beta chains from one sample, sequenced in a study of graft-versus-host responses after intestinal transplantation. The table came from immunoSEQ multiplex PCR; TCRdb's copy has only in-frame clones and leaves some out. The table shows about 97,000 clones, with roughly 91% occurring only once. No antigens are known for them. Source: unstimulated CD4+ T cells sorted from spleen or lymph node cells, taken before transplant. The receptors were gathered from a human donor who was the organ donor for an intestinal transplant. Both conserved end residues are part of each CDR3. The order of the fields is J gene, V gene, CDR3 protein.

j_gene: TRBJ1-3
v_gene: TRBV9
CDR3aa: CASSVDRGPGNTIYF

j_gene: TRBJ2-2
v_gene: TRBV7-2
CDR3aa: CASSFSGTTNTGELFF

j_gene: TRBJ2-7
v_gene: TRBV4-2
CDR3aa: CASSSDWGSGTHYEQYF

j_gene: TRBJ2-6
v_gene: TRBV19
CDR3aa: CASREQGHSGANVLTF

j_gene: TRBJ1-6
v_gene: TRBV7-2
CDR3aa: CASSLVRTGGNSPLHF

j_gene: TRBJ2-7
v_gene: TRBV4-1
CDR3aa: CASSQTRLAGAYYEQYF

j_gene: TRBJ2-2
v_gene: TRBV6-5
CDR3aa: CASSFTTLRVGELFF

j_gene: TRBJ2-1
v_gene: TRBV2
CDR3aa: CASSGSGVSYNEQFF

j_gene: TRBJ2-7
v_gene: TRBV28
CDR3aa: CASSLWGRGAYEQYF

j_gene: TRBJ2-2
v_gene: TRBV25-1
CDR3aa: CASTRPGGAGTGELFF

j_gene: TRBJ1-2
v_gene: TRBV10-3
CDR3aa: CAISAHGTGEYGYTF

j_gene: TRBJ1-5
v_gene: TRBV25-1
CDR3aa: CASKGEGNQPQHF

j_gene: TRBJ2-3
v_gene: TRBV19
CDR3aa: CASSIGVGLAVSDTQYF

j_gene: TRBJ1-5
v_gene: TRBV4-1
CDR3aa: CASSQENSYSNQPQHF

j_gene: TRBJ1-4
v_gene: TRBV23-1
CDR3aa: CASSQRVDAGQGIF

j_gene: TRBJ2-3
v_gene: TRBV28
CDR3aa: CASSRVTGGRTGDTQYF

j_gene: TRBJ2-7
v_gene: TRBV5-1
CDR3aa: CASSPLDRDEQYF

j_gene: TRBJ1-6
v_gene: TRBV7-9
CDR3aa: CASSRGGSSYNSPLHF

j_gene: TRBJ1-3
v_gene: TRBV19
CDR3aa: CASHRVSGNTIYF

j_gene: TRBJ2-5
v_gene: TRBV6-6
CDR3aa: CASSLGQGRGETQYF

j_gene: TRBJ1-1
v_gene: TRBV19
CDR3aa: CASSIGRQAPEAFF

j_gene: TRBJ2-1
v_gene: TRBV5-1
CDR3aa: CASSLRLANEQFF

j_gene: TRBJ1-3
v_gene: TRBV18
CDR3aa: CASSPQTARSGNTIYF

j_gene: TRBJ1-2
v_gene: TRBV6-4
CDR3aa: CASSLTPQGNYGYTF

j_gene: TRBJ2-3
v_gene: TRBV7-2
CDR3aa: CASSSASGRVDTQYF

j_gene: TRBJ2-5
v_gene: TRBV18
CDR3aa: CASSPGTQDRQYF

j_gene: TRBJ2-7
v_gene: TRBV11-3
CDR3aa: CASSTHSNPYEQYF

j_gene: TRBJ2-1
v_gene: TRBV7-3
CDR3aa: CASSAQGTNYNEQFF

j_gene: TRBJ2-3
v_gene: TRBV4-1
CDR3aa: CASSRRTSGGGTDTQYF

j_gene: TRBJ2-4
v_gene: TRBV25-1
CDR3aa: CASSGSSGGNIQYF

j_gene: TRBJ1-1
v_gene: TRBV6-6
CDR3aa: CASSYPERGWGEAFF

j_gene: TRBJ2-1
v_gene: TRBV10-3
CDR3aa: CAISGVRGGANEQFF

j_gene: TRBJ2-5
v_gene: TRBV5-1
CDR3aa: CASSWPGVMETQYF

j_gene: TRBJ2-3
v_gene: TRBV6-4
CDR3aa: CASSLLAGGPNTQYF

j_gene: TRBJ1-1
v_gene: TRBV6-1
CDR3aa: CASSDRHTEAFF

j_gene: TRBJ1-4
v_gene: TRBV7-6
CDR3aa: CASSSTQGGKLFF

j_gene: TRBJ2-5
v_gene: TRBV18
CDR3aa: CASSGQGQETQYF

j_gene: TRBJ2-7
v_gene: TRBV6-1
CDR3aa: CASKRPGQSSYEQYF

j_gene: TRBJ2-3
v_gene: TRBV4-2
CDR3aa: CASSQGTSGTADTQYF

j_gene: TRBJ2-7
v_gene: TRBV30
CDR3aa: CAWSTGYEQYF

j_gene: TRBJ2-1
v_gene: TRBV7-2
CDR3aa: CASSLGAGAFSEQFF

j_gene: TRBJ2-3
v_gene: TRBV9
CDR3aa: CASSVDGLGSDTQYF

j_gene: TRBJ2-7
v_gene: TRBV5-1
CDR3aa: CASSPFGTGSYEQYF

j_gene: TRBJ2-5
v_gene: TRBV7-9
CDR3aa: CASSFRSETQYF

j_gene: TRBJ1-5
v_gene: TRBV25-1
CDR3aa: CASSKRVGNQPQHF

j_gene: TRBJ2-7
v_gene: TRBV9
CDR3aa: CASSVRWDRVYEQYF

j_gene: TRBJ2-7
v_gene: TRBV19
CDR3aa: CASRQGLFDEQYF

j_gene: TRBJ2-2
v_gene: TRBV5-5
CDR3aa: CASSFFHSGDWNTGELFF

j_gene: TRBJ2-7
v_gene: TRBV5-4
CDR3aa: CASSFRGRSYEQYF

j_gene: TRBJ1-1
v_gene: TRBV21-1
CDR3aa: CASQQSPTGNTEAFF

j_gene: TRBJ1-5
v_gene: TRBV19
CDR3aa: CASSEDRGMVQPQHF

j_gene: TRBJ1-3
v_gene: TRBV7-3
CDR3aa: CASSLMGRGAGNTIYF

j_gene: NA
v_gene: TRBV5-4
CDR3aa: CASSRAGTGLNEQYF

j_gene: TRBJ1-1
v_gene: TRBV5-1
CDR3aa: CASSLTVALNTEAFF

j_gene: TRBJ2-4
v_gene: TRBV19
CDR3aa: CASRRMYIQYF